The T cell receptor (beta chain) under discussion was sequenced for a study of T-cell memory formation after mild COVID-19. General study results and limits: Contracting CD4+ clones were located mainly in CM and EM, and CD8+ clones in EMRA. Clones shrinking between day 15 and 85 showed a balanced CD4/CD8 split, and those that grew later tilted toward CD4+. Some clones that responded turned up in pre-infection memory, which suggests that cross-reactive memory joined in.

With 5 bases removed from V and 3 bases from J, the gap between germline ends came to 11 bases. Germline V gives CDR1 SEHNR, CDR2 FQNEAQ (reference sequence). CDR3 size: 14 residues. Remarks on this clonotype: Its antigen is unknown.

From the 5' RACE reads, TCRdb called clonotypes with MiXCR, one entry per CDR3 protein. The sample carries about 140,000 distinct CDR3 sequences, 13% to 15% recorded once. V is TRBV7-9 and J is TRBJ1-5, with no clear D. Sequencing was carried out using PBMCs or a T cell subset sorted from them (not recorded which). The sequence derives from an adult woman who had mild COVID-19 (a few samples of this study predate the infection). Cell type and time point are not known. DNA of the CDR3: TGTGCCAGCAGCCCCCGGGGTCCCAATCAGCCCCAGCATTTT. Protein: CASSPRGPNQPQHF.